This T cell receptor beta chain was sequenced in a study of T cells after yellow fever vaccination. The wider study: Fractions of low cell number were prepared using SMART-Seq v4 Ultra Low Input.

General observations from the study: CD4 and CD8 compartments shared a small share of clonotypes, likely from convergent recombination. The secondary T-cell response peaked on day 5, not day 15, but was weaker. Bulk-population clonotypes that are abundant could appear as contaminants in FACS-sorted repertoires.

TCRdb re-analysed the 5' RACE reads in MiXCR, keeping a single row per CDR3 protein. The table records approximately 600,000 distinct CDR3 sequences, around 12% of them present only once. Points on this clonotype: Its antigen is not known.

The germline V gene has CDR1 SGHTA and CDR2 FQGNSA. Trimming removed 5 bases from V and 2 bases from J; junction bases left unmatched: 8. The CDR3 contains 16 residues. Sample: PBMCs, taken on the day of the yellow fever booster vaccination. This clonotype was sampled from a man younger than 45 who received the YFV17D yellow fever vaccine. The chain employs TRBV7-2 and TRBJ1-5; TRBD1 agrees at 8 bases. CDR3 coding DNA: TGTGCCAGCAGCCCCCAGGGGGCGGGCGGCAATCAGCCCCAGCATTTT. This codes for CASSPQGAGGNQPQHF.